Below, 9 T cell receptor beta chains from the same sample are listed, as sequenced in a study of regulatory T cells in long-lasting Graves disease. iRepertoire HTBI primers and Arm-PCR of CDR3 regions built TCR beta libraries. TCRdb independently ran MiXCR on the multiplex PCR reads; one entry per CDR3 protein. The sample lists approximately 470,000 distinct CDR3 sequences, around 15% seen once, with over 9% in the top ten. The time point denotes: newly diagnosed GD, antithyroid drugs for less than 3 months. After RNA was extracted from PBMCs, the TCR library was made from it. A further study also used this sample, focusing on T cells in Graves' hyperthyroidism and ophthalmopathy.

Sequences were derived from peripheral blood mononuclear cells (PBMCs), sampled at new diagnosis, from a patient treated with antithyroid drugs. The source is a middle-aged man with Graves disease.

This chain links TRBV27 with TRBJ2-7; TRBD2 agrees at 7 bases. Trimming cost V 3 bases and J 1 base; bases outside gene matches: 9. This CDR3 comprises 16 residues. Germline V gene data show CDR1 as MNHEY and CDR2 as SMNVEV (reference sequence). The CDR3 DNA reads TGTGCCAGCAGTTTTCTGGGCGGGAGTTTGTCCTACGAGCAGTACTTC. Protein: CASSFLGGSLSYEQYF.

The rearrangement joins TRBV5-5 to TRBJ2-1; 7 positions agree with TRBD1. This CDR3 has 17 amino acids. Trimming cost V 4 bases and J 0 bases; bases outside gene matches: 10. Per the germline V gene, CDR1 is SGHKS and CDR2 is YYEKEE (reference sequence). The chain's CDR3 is CASSLEGQRSSYNEQFF. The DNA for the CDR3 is TGTGCCAGCAGCCTAGAGGGACAGAGGAGCTCCTACAATGAGCAGTTCTTC.

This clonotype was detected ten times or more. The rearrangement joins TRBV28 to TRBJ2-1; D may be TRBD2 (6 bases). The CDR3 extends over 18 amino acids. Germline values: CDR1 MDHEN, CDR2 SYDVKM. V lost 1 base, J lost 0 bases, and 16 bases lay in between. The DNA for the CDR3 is TGTGCCAGCAGTTTATTGCTGAGGGAGGCTAGCTCCTACAATGAGCAGTTCTTC. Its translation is CASSLLLREASSYNEQFF.

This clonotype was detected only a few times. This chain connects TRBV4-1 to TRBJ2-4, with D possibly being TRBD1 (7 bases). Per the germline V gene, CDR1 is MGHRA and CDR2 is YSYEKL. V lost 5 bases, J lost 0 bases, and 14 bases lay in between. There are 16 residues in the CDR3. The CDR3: CASSVQGTLAKNIQYF. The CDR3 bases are TGCGCCAGCAGCGTACAGGGGACTTTAGCCAAAAACATTCAGTACTTC.

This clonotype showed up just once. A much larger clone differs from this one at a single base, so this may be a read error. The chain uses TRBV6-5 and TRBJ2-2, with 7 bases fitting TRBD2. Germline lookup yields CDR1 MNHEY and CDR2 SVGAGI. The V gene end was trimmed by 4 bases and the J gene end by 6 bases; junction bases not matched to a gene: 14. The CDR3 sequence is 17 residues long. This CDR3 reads CASSFSGPAGRAGELFF. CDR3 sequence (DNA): TGTGCCAGCAGTTTCTCCGGACCAGCGGGAAGGGCCGGGGAGCTGTTTTTT.

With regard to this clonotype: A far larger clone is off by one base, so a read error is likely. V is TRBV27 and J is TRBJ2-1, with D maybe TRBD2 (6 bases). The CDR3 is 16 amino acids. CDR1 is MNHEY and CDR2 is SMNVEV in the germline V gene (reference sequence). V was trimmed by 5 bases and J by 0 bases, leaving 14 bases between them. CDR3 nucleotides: TGTGCCAGCAGTGATTTCGGAGGGAGCTCCTACAATGAGCAGTTCTTC. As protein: CASSDFGGSSYNEQFF.

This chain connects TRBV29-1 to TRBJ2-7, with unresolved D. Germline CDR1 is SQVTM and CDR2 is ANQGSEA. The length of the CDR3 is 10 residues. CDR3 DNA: TGCAGTGTTAAGACAATAGAGCAGTACTTC. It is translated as CSVKTIEQYF.

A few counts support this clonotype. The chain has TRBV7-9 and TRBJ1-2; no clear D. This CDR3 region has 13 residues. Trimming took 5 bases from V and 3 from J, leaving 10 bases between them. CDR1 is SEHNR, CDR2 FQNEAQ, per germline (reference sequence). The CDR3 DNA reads TGTGCCAGCAGCCCTCAGACGGACTATGGCTACACCTTC. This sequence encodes CASSPQTDYGYTF.

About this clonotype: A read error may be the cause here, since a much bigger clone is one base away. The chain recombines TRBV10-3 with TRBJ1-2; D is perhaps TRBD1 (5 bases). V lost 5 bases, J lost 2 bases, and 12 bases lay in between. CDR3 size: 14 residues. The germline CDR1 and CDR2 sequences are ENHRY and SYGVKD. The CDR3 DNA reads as TGTGCCATCAGTAAGGCAGGGAGCAACTATGGCTACACCTTC. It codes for CAISKAGSNYGYTF.